This T cell receptor (beta chain) comes out of a study of blood T cell repertoires in COVID-19 (dated by TCRdb to the early 2020s). A note on the overall study: The collaborator samples originated in the United States, Italy and Spain and spanned the acute and convalescent phases of COVID-19. The prospective study material was composed of cDNA or gDNA derived from T cells, B-cell-depleted T cells, or PBMCs. The repertoires were released in a freely available public database meant as a resource for research on the immune response to SARS-CoV-2. The sample metadata nearly always contained a de-identified subject ID, COVID-19 status, age in years and sex. Deeply sampled blood TCRbeta repertoires from subjects exposed to, actively infected with, or recovered from COVID-19 were included in the dataset. The samples were drawn from the first 160 participants of the ongoing ImmuneRACE study and from 1,254 subjects provided by 6 global collaborators. Where available, HLA class I and class II types were taken from metadata supplied by the sample provider and were not determined by assay-based typing. Here is what the overall study found, with its caveats: The amount of clinical and demographic metadata varied by source and participant and was provided uncurated.

Comments on this clone: What antigen it recognizes has not been identified. Per-base quality was not reported, and no clone a single base away is much larger than it.

A second Seattle source provided samples from volunteer blood donors who had recovered from COVID-19. The collaborating institutions used their own protocols to collect whole blood in K2EDTA tubes. For TCRbeta analysis, collaborators shipped samples in one of three forms: frozen whole blood, isolated PBMCs, or DNA extracted from either of those sample types. The immunoSEQ Assay, a bias-controlled multiplex PCR, was used to amplify TCRbeta CDR3 regions from genomic DNA. The authors processed their data as follows. Nucleated cell counts per sample were estimated from amplification of reference gene primers within the assay. To quantify the absolute abundance of each unique TCRbeta CDR3 rearrangement, sequence reads were collapsed and filtered. Productive Simpson clonality was computed per sample as the square root of Simpson's diversity index over productive rearrangements. This immuneACCESS table, as held by TCRdb, lists in-frame sequences with V and J called but not all clones. Of the missing ones, under half trace to an unresolved V gene in checked studies; the others have no known cause. V, J and clone size reflect that table, while D and trimming were determined from the DNA. This sample gives around 190,000 clones in total; about 89% of them show up just once. Around 1.9% of the sample is in the top ten clones.

Sequenced input: peripheral blood. This clonotype was sampled from a man aged 18 to 29 who had recovered from COVID-19.

The DNA sequence is given as TGTGCCAGCAGTGAAGGAGGTTCTAACTATGGCTACACCTTC. This gives the protein CASSEGGSNYGYTF. The rearrangement combines TRBV6-1 with TRBJ1-2, with no confident D gene call. V lost 1 base and J lost 0 bases; the stretch between them is 6 bases long. Taken from the germline V gene, the CDR1 and CDR2 loops are MNHNS and SASEGT. The CDR3 covers 14 residues, taking in both the cysteine and the phenylalanine. Here the CDR3 DNA is all that survives: 42 bases in frame from base 1.